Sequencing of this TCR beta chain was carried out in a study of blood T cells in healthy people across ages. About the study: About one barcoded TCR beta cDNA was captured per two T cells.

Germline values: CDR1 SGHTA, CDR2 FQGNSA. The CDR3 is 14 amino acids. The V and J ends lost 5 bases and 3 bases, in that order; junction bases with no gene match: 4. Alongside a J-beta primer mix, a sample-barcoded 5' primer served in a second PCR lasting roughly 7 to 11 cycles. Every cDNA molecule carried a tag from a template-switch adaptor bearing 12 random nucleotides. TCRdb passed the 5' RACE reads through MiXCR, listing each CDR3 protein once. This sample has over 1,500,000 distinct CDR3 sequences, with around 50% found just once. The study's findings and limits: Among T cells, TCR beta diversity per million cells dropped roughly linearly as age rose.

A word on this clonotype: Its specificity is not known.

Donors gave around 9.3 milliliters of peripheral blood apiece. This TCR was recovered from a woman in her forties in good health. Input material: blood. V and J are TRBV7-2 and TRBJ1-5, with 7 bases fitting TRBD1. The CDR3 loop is CASSVDRVNQPQHF. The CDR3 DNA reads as TGTGCCAGCAGCGTCGACAGGGTCAATCAGCCCCAGCATTTT.